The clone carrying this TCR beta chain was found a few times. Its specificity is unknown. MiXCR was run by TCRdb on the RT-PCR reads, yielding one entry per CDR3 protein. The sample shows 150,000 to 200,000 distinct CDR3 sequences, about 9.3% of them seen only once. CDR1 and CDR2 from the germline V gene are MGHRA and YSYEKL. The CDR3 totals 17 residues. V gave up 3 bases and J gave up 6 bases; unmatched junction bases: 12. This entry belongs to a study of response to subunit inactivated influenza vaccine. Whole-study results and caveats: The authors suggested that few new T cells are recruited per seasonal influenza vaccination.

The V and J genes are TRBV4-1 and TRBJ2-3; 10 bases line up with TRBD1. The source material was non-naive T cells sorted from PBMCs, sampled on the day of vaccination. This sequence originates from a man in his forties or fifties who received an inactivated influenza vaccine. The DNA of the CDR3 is TGCGCCAGCAGCCACCGAGTAATCCGGGACAGGGGTGATACGCAGTATTTT. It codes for CASSHRVIRDRGDTQYF.